Shown below are 28 T cell receptor beta chains from a single sample sequenced in a study of identical twins. MiXCR, run by TCRdb on the 5' RACE reads, gives a single entry per CDR3 protein. The sample carries hundreds of thousands of distinct CDR3 sequences, less than 10% recorded once. The sequencing sample was made of memory (CD45RO+) T cells sorted from blood. These receptors were obtained from a woman under 30 in good health.

The V and J genes are TRBV18 and TRBJ1-3; D is uncertain. Germline loops: CDR1 KGHSH, CDR2 LQKENI. The CDR3 is 17 amino acids. V lost 3 bases and J 2 bases, leaving 17 bases between the germline ends. CDR3 sequence reads: CASSPPSGFGPGNTIYF. The CDR3 DNA reads as TGTGCCAGCTCACCGCCGTCGGGCTTCGGGCCTGGAAACACCATATATTTT.

This clonotype has only a few counts. This sequence joins TRBV20-1 and TRBJ2-3; 9 nucleotides align to TRBD2. The CDR3 sequence is 15 residues long. V lost 0 bases and J lost 7; bases outside the gene matches: 8. Germline V gene lookup returns CDR1 DFQATT and CDR2 SNEGSKA (reference sequence). The CDR3 DNA sequence: TGCAGTGCTAGAGATCTCCTAGCGGGGTTGTATACGCAGTATTTT. It codes for CSARDLLAGLYTQYF.

The genes are TRBV24-1 and TRBJ2-1, with D possibly being TRBD1 or TRBD2 (5 bases each). CDR3 length equals 13 residues. The V end was cut by 3 bases, the J end by 9 bases, with 11 bases between. CDR1 KGHDR and CDR2 SFDVKD come from the germline V gene. The CDR3 protein is CATSDGGSSEQFF. The CDR3 bases are TGTGCCACCAGTGATGGGGGTTCGAGTGAGCAGTTCTTC.

In this sample, this clonotype turned up a few times. The V and J genes are TRBV12-3 or TRBV12-4 and TRBJ1-1; TRBD1 matches 7 bases. Germline trimming cut 6 bases from V and 5 bases from J; bases unmatched to any gene: 12. The CDR3 loop spans 15 amino acids. CDR3 nucleotide sequence: TGTGCCAGCAGCGAGACACAGGGGCGCAGGACTGAAGCTTTCTTT. Its protein product is CASSETQGRRTEAFF.

The chain combines TRBV5-1 with TRBJ2-1; 8 bases are a match to TRBD2. Germline values: CDR1 SGHRS, CDR2 YFSETQ. V trimming: 0 bases; J trimming: 7 bases; junction bases outside the gene matches: 6. The CDR3 loop spans 15 amino acids. In nucleotides, the CDR3 is TGCGCCAGCAGCTTGGAGGGACTAGGATCGAATGAGCAGTTCTTC. Protein: CASSLEGLGSNEQFF. Looking up the rest from reference TRBV5-1 and TRBJ2-1 gives the full variable domain: KAGVTQTPRYLIKTRGQQVTLSCSPISGHRSVSWYQQTPGQGLQFLFEYFSETQRNKGNFPGRFSGRQFSNSRSEMNVSTLELGDSALYLCASSLEGLGSNEQFFGPGTRLTVL.

This clonotype was seen only a few times. The chain recombines TRBV7-9 with TRBJ2-1; TRBD1 or TRBD2 may be the D gene (6 bases each). Germline V gene data show CDR1 as SEHNR and CDR2 as FQNEAQ (reference sequence). V dropped 1 base and J dropped 3 bases, with 16 bases sitting between them. The CDR3 spans 17 residues. The CDR3 DNA follows: TGTGCCAGCAGCTTAGAGGGGGGACGATACCACTACAATGAGCAGTTCTTC. It yields the protein CASSLEGGRYHYNEQFF.

This chain links TRBV11-2 with TRBJ2-1; 13 bases agree with TRBD2. The CDR3 runs 15 residues. J was trimmed by 6 bases and V by 6 bases; bases with no gene match: 5. The germline CDR1 and CDR2 sequences are SGHAT and FQNNGV. This chain's CDR3 is CASRSGLAGPNEQFF. CDR3 DNA: TGTGCCAGCAGATCGGGACTAGCGGGGCCCAATGAGCAGTTCTTC.

CDR3 sequence: CASRRRQGSYEQYF. Here the CDR3 DNA reads TGTGCCAGCAGGCGCAGACAGGGCTCATACGAGCAGTACTTC. V gene TRBV5-6 combines with J gene TRBJ2-7, with 7 nucleotides matching TRBD1. J gave up 4 bases and V 5 bases, and 9 bases lay outside the gene matches. CDR3 size: 14 residues. Looked up from germline, CDR1 is SGHDT and CDR2 is YYEEEE.

A few counts support this clonotype. The gene calls are TRBV7-2 and TRBJ2-1, with 10 positions matching TRBD1. J was trimmed by 6 bases and V by 5 bases; bases with no gene match: 19. The CDR3 contains 19 residues. Germline CDR1 reads SGHTA; CDR2 reads FQGNSA. The CDR3 here is CASSVPGQGSIHRANEQFF. In nucleotides, the CDR3 is TGTGCCAGCAGCGTACCGGGACAGGGGTCCATTCATCGGGCCAATGAGCAGTTCTTC.

This clonotype was counted many times. J is TRBJ2-5 and V is TRBV6-5; TRBD2 might be the D (6 bases). Looked up from germline, CDR1 is MNHEY and CDR2 is SVGAGI. This CDR3 is 12 amino acids long. Trimming left V 4 bases short and J 7 bases short, with 10 bases between. The CDR3 is CASSWAGGTQYF. CDR3 in DNA: TGTGCCAGCAGTTGGGCCGGGGGGACCCAGTACTTC.

This clonotype has a count of ten or more. V usage is TRBV29-1 and J usage is TRBJ1-1; 8 bases match TRBD1. Trimming at V came to 5 bases and at J to 5 bases, leaving 13 bases not matched to a gene. CDR3 length: 15 residues. Germline lookup yields CDR1 SQVTM and CDR2 ANQGSEA. CDR3 amino acids: CSVQNGQGEKTEAFF. In DNA, the CDR3 is TGCAGCGTTCAGAACGGACAGGGTGAAAAGACTGAAGCTTTCTTT.

The chain combines TRBV7-2 with TRBJ1-1, with a possible D match to TRBD1 (5 bases). There are 15 residues in the CDR3. Germline values: CDR1 SGHTA, CDR2 FQGNSA. Deletions cut 7 bases from V and 0 bases from J, with 15 bases between. The DNA for the CDR3 is TGTGCCAGCATCCCCGGGGCACCCATGAACACTGAAGCTTTCTTT. It specifies CASIPGAPMNTEAFF. The complete variable domain, with remaining parts taken from reference TRBV7-2 and TRBJ1-1, reads GAGVSQSPSNKVTEKGKDVELRCDPISGHTALYWYRQSLGQGLEFLIYFQGNSAPDKSGLPSDRFSAERTGGSVSTLTIQRTQQEDSAVYLCASIPGAPMNTEAFFGQGTRLTVV.

This clonotype turned up a few times. V usage is TRBV5-1 and J usage is TRBJ2-7; TRBD1 is a possible D gene (5 bases). This CDR3 has 16 amino acids. The germline gives CDR1 SGHRS, CDR2 YFSETQ. V was clipped by 0 bases and J by 5 bases, with 18 bases between them. The CDR3 is CASSLVGVTDNHEQYF. DNA of the CDR3: TGCGCCAGCAGCTTGGTTGGCGTGACGGACAACCACGAGCAGTACTTC.

The chain uses TRBV20-1 and TRBJ2-7, with D possibly matching TRBD2 (6 bases). The germline V gene has CDR1 DFQATT and CDR2 SNEGSKA (reference sequence). CDR3 size: 12 residues. The V gene lost 6 bases and the J gene lost 6 bases, with 15 bases spanning the gap. The CDR3 is CSAWRGGVEQYF. Written as DNA, the CDR3 is TGCAGTGCATGGCGAGGAGGGGTCGAGCAGTACTTC.

This clonotype was observed many times. The V gene is TRBV30, the J gene TRBJ1-5; D is uncertain. Germline V CDR1 and CDR2: GTSNPN, SVGIG (reference sequence). The CDR3 loop spans 13 amino acids. V lost 0 bases and J 0 bases, leaving 3 bases between the germline ends. Here the CDR3 reads CAWSVDSNQPQHF. The CDR3 DNA reads TGTGCCTGGAGTGTAGATAGCAATCAGCCCCAGCATTTT.

This clonotype was counted only a few times. The CDR3 region is CASSYNSPTSGHYNEQFF. CDR3 sequence (DNA): TGTGCCAGCAGCTATAATAGCCCAACTAGCGGCCACTACAATGAGCAGTTCTTC. The genes are TRBV6-2 or TRBV6-3 and TRBJ2-1, with 8 bases that match TRBD2. Germline trimming cut 6 bases from V and 3 bases from J; bases unmatched to any gene: 16. Germline CDR1 reads MNHEY; CDR2 reads SVGEGT. The CDR3 sequence is 18 residues long.

CDR3 region: CASSRQGIEAFF. CDR3 DNA sequence: TGTGCCAGCAGTCGACAGGGTATTGAAGCTTTCTTT. The chain is built from TRBV7-9 and TRBJ1-1, with 7 bases that match TRBD1. J gave up 7 bases and V 6 bases, and 5 bases lay outside the gene matches. The CDR3 length is 12 residues. Per germline, CDR1 SEHNR and CDR2 FQNEAQ (reference sequence).

Many counts were recorded for this clonotype. The V and J genes are TRBV7-2 and TRBJ2-1, with 9 bases aligning to TRBD1. CDR1 SGHTA and CDR2 FQGNSA come from the germline V gene. The junction had 9 bases not matched to a gene; V was cut back by 4 bases and J by 8 bases. The CDR3 has 15 amino acids. The CDR3 protein is CASSSAGQGWDEQFF. CDR3 bases: TGTGCCAGCAGCTCGGCCGGACAGGGGTGGGATGAGCAGTTCTTC. The entire variable domain, with the rest obtained from reference TRBV7-2 and TRBJ2-1, is as follows: GAGVSQSPSNKVTEKGKDVELRCDPISGHTALYWYRQSLGQGLEFLIYFQGNSAPDKSGLPSDRFSAERTGGSVSTLTIQRTQQEDSAVYLCASSSAGQGWDEQFFGPGTRLTVL.

This clonotype was detected many times. The chain links TRBV18 to TRBJ2-1, with 13 bases aligning to TRBD2. Trimming removed 5 bases from V and 5 bases from J; junction bases left unmatched: 3. Germline CDR1 KGHSH, CDR2 LQKENI. The CDR3 is made up of 15 amino acids. The CDR3: CASSTGLAGDNEQFF. The CDR3 nucleotides are TGTGCCAGCTCAACAGGACTAGCGGGAGACAATGAGCAGTTCTTC.

This chain connects TRBV18 to TRBJ2-7; D uncertain. This CDR3 is 18 amino acids long. Trimming removed 2 bases from V and 0 bases from J, with 20 bases in between. CDR1 is KGHSH, CDR2 LQKENI, per germline. DNA of the CDR3: TGTGCCAGCTCACCAATTCCCCCAAGCACCCCGAGCTCCTACGAGCAGTACTTC. Its protein product is CASSPIPPSTPSSYEQYF.

V is TRBV6-1 and J is TRBJ2-1, with D unresolved. This CDR3 is built from 13 residues. Trimming took 6 bases from V and 4 from J, leaving 10 bases between them. Germline V gene sequence: CDR1 MNHNS, CDR2 SASEGT. The CDR3 loop reads CASSPVGYNEQFF. The CDR3 DNA follows: TGTGCCAGCAGCCCCGTGGGGTACAATGAGCAGTTCTTC.

In this sample, this clonotype turned up a few times. This chain joins TRBV29-1 and TRBJ1-2; D is possibly TRBD1 (5 bases). The V and J ends lost 6 bases and 0 bases respectively, with 14 bases between them. Germline CDR1 reads SQVTM; CDR2 reads ANQGSEA. The CDR3 is made up of 14 amino acids. The CDR3 nucleotides read TGCAGCGTGAGTCGGGACGGAGCTAACTATGGCTACACCTTC. Its translation is CSVSRDGANYGYTF.

Only a few counts were recorded for this clonotype. The gene calls are TRBV20-1 and TRBJ2-5; D possibly uses TRBD1 or TRBD2 (5 bases each). The CDR3 totals 12 residues. Trimming pared 5 bases from V and 5 bases from J, leaving 12 bases between. CDR1 and CDR2 (germline): DFQATT, SNEGSKA (reference sequence). The CDR3, as DNA: TGCAGTGCTGGGACCCTCCGGGAGACCCAGTACTTC. It codes for CSAGTLRETQYF.

The chain uses TRBV9 and TRBJ2-7; 7 bases match TRBD2. The germline V gene has CDR1 SGDLS and CDR2 YYNGEE. This CDR3 is 16 amino acids long. Losses at the gene ends were 3 bases for V and 0 bases for J; bases not matched to a gene: 9. In DNA form, the CDR3 reads TGTGCCAGCAGCGAGGGGTCGGGGGGACGCTCCTACGAGCAGTACTTC. This translates into CASSEGSGGRSYEQYF.

Only a few counts were recorded for this clonotype. The chain combines TRBV5-1 with TRBJ2-7; D may correspond to TRBD1 or TRBD2 (5 bases each). Germline values: CDR1 SGHRS, CDR2 YFSETQ. The CDR3 totals 14 residues. V was pared by 4 bases and J by 5 bases, with 16 bases between. The CDR3 reads CASSPGSGTHEQYF. DNA for the CDR3: TGCGCCAGCAGCCCGGGCTCAGGGACCCACGAGCAGTACTTC. The full variable domain, with the rest looked up from reference TRBV5-1 and TRBJ2-7, is KAGVTQTPRYLIKTRGQQVTLSCSPISGHRSVSWYQQTPGQGLQFLFEYFSETQRNKGNFPGRFSGRQFSNSRSEMNVSTLELGDSALYLCASSPGSGTHEQYFGPGTRLTVT.

This clonotype has a handful of counts. The chain employs TRBV20-1 and TRBJ2-5; 8 bases agree with TRBD1. The CDR3 has 11 residues. CDR1 and CDR2 (germline): DFQATT, SNEGSKA (reference sequence). The V and J ends lost 5 bases and 5 bases, in that order; junction bases with no gene match: 1. The CDR3 loop reads CSAYRGETQYF. CDR3 DNA sequence: TGCAGTGCTTACAGGGGGGAGACCCAGTACTTC.

The chain is built from TRBV21-1 and TRBJ2-1; the D call in the table, TRBD1, was not verified against the DNA. TRBV21-1 constitutes a pseudogene. This CDR3 comprises 19 residues. Here the CDR3 reads CATPLPGGISVSSYNEQFF. CDR3 bases: TGTGCCACACCCCTGCCCGGCGGAATATCCGTGAGCTCCTACAATGAGCAGTTCTTC.

The rearrangement links TRBV18 to TRBJ2-7; 9 bases are a match to TRBD1. The junction had 12 bases not matched to a gene; V was cut back by 4 bases and J by 2 bases. Germline CDR1 and CDR2: KGHSH and LQKENI. This CDR3 region has 17 residues. CDR3 loop: CASSRGGPGTGTYEQYF. DNA for the CDR3: TGTGCCAGCTCACGGGGGGGTCCCGGGACAGGGACCTACGAGCAGTACTTC.